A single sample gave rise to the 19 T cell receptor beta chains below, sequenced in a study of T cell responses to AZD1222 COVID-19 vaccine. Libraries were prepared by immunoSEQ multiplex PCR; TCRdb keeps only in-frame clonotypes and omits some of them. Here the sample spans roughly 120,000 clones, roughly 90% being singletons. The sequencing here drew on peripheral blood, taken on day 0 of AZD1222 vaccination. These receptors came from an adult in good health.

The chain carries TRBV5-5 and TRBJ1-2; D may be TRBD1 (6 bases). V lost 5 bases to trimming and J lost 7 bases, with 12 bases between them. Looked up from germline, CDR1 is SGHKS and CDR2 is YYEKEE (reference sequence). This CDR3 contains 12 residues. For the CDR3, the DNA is TGTGCCAGCAGTTTTCAGGGGCCTGGCTACACCTTC. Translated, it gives CASSFQGPGYTF.

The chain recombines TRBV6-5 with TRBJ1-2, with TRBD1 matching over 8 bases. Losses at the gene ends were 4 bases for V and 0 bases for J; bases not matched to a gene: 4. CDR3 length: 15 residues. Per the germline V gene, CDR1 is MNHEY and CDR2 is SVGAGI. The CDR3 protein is CASSSRQGTNYGYTF. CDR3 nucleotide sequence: TGTGCCAGCAGTTCTCGACAGGGGACTAACTATGGCTACACCTTC.

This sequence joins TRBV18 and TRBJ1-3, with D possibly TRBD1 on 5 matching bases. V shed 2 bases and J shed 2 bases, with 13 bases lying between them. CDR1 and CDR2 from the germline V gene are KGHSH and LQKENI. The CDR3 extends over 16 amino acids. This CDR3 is CASSPSPGFAGNTIYF. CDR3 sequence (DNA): TGTGCCAGCTCACCATCCCCAGGGTTCGCTGGAAACACCATATATTTT. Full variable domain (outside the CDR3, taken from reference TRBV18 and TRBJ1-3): NAGVMQNPRHLVRRRGQEARLRCSPMKGHSHVYWYRQLPEEGLKFMVYLQKENIIDESGMPKERFSAEFPKEGPSILRIQQVVRGDSAAYFCASSPSPGFAGNTIYFGEGSWLTVV.

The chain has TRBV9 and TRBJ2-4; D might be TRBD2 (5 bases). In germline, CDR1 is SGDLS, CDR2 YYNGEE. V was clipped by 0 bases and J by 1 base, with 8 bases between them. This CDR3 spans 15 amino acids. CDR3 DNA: TGTGCCAGCAGCGTAGGAGGGAACGCCAAAAACATTCAGTACTTC. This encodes CASSVGGNAKNIQYF.

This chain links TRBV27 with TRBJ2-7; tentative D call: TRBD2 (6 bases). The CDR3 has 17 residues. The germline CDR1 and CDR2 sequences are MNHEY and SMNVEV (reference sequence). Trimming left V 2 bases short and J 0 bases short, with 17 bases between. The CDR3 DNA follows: TGTGCCAGCAGTTTAAGGAAACGGGACGGGAGCTCCTACGAGCAGTACTTC. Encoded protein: CASSLRKRDGSSYEQYF.

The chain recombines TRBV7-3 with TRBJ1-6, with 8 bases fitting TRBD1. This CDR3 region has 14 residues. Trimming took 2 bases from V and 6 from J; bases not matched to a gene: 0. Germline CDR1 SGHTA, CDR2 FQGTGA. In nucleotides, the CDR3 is TGTGCCAGCAGCTTACAGGGGGCTAATTCACCCCTCCACTTT. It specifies CASSLQGANSPLHF.

CDR3 in amino acids: CASSQDTAGGGLNEKLFF. The DNA of the CDR3 is TGTGCCAGCAGCCAAGATACGGCAGGGGGGGGATTAAATGAAAAACTGTTTTTT. This chain connects TRBV3-1 (or the pseudogene TRBV3-2) to TRBJ1-4, with TRBD1 matching 7 bases. The germline gives CDR1 LGHDT, CDR2 YNNKEL (reference sequence). V shed 0 bases and J 5 bases; nucleotides not matched to a gene: 12. This CDR3 region has 18 residues.

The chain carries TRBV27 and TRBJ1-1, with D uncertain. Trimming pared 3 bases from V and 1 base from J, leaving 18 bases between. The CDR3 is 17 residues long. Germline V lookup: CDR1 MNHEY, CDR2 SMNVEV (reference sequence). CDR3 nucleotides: TGTGCCAGCAGTTTCCCTGGACCCGGGCGGGGGAACACTGAAGCTTTCTTT. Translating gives CASSFPGPGRGNTEAFF.

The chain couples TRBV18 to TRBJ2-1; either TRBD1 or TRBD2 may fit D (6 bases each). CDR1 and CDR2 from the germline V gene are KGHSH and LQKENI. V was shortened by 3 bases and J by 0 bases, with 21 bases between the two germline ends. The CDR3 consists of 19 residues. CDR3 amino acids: CASSPSPMTGARSYNEQFF. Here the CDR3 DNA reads TGTGCCAGCTCACCGTCCCCTATGACGGGGGCCCGCTCCTACAATGAGCAGTTCTTC.

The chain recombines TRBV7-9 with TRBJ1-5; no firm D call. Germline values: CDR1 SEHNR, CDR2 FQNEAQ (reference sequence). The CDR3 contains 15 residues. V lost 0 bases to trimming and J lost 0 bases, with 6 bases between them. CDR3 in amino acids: CASSLAGISNQPQHF. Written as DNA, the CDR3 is TGTGCCAGCAGCTTAGCAGGTATTAGCAATCAGCCCCAGCATTTT.

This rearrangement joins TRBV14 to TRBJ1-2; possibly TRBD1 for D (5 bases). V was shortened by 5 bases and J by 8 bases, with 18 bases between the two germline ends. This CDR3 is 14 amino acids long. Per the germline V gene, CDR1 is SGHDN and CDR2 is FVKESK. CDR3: CASSTNGARLGYTF. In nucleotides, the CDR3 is TGTGCCAGCAGCACCAATGGGGCTAGACTCGGCTACACCTTC.

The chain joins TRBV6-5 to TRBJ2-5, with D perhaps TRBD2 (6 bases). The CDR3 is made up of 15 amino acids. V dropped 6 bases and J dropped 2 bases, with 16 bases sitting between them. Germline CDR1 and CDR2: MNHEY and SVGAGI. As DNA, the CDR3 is TGTGCCAGCAGGGGAACTAGCACCTTACAAGAGACCCAGTACTTC. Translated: CASRGTSTLQETQYF.

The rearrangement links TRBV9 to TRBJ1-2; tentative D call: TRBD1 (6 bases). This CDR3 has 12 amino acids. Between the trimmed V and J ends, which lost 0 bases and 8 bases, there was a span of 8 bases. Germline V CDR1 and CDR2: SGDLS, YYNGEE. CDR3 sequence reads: CASSVVQGGYTF. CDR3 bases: TGTGCCAGCAGCGTAGTACAGGGAGGCTACACCTTC.

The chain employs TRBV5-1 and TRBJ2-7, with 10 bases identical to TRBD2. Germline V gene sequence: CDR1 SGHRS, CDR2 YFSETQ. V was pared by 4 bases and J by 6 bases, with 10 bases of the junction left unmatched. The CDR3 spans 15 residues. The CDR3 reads CASSRTGTSASEQYF. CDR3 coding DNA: TGCGCCAGCAGCAGGACCGGGACTAGCGCCTCCGAGCAGTACTTC.

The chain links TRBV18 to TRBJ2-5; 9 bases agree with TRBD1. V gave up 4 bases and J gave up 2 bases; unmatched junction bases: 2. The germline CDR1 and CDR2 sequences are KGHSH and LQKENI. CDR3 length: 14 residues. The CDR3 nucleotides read TGTGCCAGCTCACTGACAGGGGGACAAGAGACCCAGTACTTC. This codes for CASSLTGGQETQYF. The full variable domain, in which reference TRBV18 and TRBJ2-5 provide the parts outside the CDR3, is NAGVMQNPRHLVRRRGQEARLRCSPMKGHSHVYWYRQLPEEGLKFMVYLQKENIIDESGMPKERFSAEFPKEGPSILRIQQVVRGDSAAYFCASSLTGGQETQYFGPGTRLLVL.

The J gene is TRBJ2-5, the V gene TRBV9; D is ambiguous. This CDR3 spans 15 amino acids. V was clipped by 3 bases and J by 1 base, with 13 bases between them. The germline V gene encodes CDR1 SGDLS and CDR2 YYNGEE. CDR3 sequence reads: CASSDLGSFQETQYF. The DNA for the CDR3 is TGTGCCAGCAGCGACCTAGGCAGCTTCCAAGAGACCCAGTACTTC.

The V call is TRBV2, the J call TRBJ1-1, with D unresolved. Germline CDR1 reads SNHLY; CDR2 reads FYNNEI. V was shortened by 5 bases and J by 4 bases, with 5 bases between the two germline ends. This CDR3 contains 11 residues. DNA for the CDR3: TGTGCCAGCAGTATGGTCACTGAAGCTTTCTTT. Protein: CASSMVTEAFF.

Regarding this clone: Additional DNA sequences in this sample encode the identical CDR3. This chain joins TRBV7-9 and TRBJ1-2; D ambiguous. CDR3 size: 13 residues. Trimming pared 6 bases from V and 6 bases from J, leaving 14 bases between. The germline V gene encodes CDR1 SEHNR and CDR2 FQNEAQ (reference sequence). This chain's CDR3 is CASSSTGRDGYTF. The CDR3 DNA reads TGTGCCAGCAGTTCGACCGGTCGTGATGGCTACACCTTC.

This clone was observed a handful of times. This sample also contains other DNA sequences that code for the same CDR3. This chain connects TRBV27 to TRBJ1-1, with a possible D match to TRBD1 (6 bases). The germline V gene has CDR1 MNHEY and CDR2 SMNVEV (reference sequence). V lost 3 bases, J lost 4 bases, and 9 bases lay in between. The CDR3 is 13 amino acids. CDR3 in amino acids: CASSFRGGTEAFF. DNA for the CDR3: TGTGCCAGCAGTTTCAGGGGTGGCACTGAAGCTTTCTTT.